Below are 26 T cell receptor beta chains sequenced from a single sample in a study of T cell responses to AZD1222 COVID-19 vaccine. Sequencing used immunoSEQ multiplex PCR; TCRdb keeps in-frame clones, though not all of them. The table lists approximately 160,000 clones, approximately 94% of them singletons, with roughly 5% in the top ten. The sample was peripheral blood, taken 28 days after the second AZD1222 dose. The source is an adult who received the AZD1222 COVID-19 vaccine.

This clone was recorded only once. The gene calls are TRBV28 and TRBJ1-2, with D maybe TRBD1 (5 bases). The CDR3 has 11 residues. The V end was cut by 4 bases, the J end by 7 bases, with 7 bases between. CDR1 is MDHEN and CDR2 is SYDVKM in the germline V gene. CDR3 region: CASSSRGGYTF. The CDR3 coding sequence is TGTGCCAGCAGTTCGAGGGGTGGCTACACCTTC.

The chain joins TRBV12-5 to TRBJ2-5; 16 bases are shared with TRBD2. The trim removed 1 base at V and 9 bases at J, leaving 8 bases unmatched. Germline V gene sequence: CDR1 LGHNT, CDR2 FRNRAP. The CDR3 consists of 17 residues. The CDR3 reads CASGLALGTSGRGAQYF. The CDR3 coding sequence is TGTGCTAGTGGTTTGGCCTTGGGGACTAGCGGGAGGGGCGCCCAGTACTTC.

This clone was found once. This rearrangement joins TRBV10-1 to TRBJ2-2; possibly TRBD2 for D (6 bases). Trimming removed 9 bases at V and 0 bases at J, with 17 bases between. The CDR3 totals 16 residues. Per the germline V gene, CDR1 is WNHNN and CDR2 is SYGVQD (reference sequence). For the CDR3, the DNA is TGCGCCAGGGCCCGGGGGTACACTTCGAACACCGGGGAGCTGTTTTTT. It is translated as CARARGYTSNTGELFF.

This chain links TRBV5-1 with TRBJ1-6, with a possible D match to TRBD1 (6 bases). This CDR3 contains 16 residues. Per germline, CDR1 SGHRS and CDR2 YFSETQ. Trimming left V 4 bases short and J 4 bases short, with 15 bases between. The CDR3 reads CASSPEAGQYNSPLHF. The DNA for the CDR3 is TGCGCCAGCAGCCCTGAGGCAGGACAGTATAATTCACCCCTCCACTTT.

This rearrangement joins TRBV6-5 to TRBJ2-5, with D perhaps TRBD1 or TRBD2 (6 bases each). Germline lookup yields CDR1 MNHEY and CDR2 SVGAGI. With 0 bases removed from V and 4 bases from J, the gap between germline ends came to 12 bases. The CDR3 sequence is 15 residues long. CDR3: CASSYSNKGGETQYF. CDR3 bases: TGTGCCAGCAGTTACTCGAACAAGGGGGGAGAGACCCAGTACTTC.

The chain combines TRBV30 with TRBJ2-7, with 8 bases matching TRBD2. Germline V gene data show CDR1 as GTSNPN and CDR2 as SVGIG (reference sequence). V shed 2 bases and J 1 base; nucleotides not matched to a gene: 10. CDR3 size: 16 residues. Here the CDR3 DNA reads TGTGCCTGGAGTCGGGGGGGTACGGCCTTTTCCTACGAGCAGTACTTC. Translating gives CAWSRGGTAFSYEQYF.

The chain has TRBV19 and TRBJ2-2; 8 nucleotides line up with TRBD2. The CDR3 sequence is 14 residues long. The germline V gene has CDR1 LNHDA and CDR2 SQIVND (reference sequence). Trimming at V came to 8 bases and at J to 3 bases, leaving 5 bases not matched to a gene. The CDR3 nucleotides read TGTGCCAGTGCAGCGGGAGTTGACACCGGGGAGCTGTTTTTT. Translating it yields CASAAGVDTGELFF.

CDR3: CASSSQGLYEQYF. The DNA of the CDR3 is TGTGCCAGCAGCTCGCAGGGTCTATACGAGCAGTACTTC. The rearrangement links TRBV5-6 to TRBJ2-7, with TRBD1 as a possible D gene (5 bases). Germline values: CDR1 SGHDT, CDR2 YYEEEE. The CDR3 is 13 residues long. V lost 3 bases and J lost 4, with 11 bases in between.

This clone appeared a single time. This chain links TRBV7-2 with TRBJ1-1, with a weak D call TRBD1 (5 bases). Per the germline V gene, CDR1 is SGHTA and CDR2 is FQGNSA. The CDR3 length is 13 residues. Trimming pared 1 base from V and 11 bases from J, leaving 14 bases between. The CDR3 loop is CASSLVSLGGAFF. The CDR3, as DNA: TGTGCCAGCAGCTTAGTGTCTCTCGGGGGTGCTTTCTTT.

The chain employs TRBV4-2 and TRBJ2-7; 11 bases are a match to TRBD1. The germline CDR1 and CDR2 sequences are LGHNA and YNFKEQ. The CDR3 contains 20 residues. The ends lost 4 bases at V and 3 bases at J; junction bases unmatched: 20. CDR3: CASSPELWDRGNREIYEQYF. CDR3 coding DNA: TGTGCCAGCAGCCCCGAACTATGGGACAGGGGGAATAGAGAGATCTACGAGCAGTACTTC.

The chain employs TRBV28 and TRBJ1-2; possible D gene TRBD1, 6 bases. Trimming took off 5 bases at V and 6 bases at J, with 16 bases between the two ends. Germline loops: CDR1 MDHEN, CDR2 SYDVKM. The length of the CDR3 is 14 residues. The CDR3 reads CASSRDNRANGYTF. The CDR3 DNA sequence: TGTGCCAGCAGTAGAGACAACAGGGCCAATGGCTACACCTTC.

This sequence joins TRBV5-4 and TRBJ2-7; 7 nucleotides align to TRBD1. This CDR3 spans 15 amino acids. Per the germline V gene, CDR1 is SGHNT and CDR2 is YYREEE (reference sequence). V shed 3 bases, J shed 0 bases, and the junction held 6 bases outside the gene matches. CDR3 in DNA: TGTGCCAGCAGCTCAAAACAGGGGCCCTCCTACGAGCAGTACTTC. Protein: CASSSKQGPSYEQYF.

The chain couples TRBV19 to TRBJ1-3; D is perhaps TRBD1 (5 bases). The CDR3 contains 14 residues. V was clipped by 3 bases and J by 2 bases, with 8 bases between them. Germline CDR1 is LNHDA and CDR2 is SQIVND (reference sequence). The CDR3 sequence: CASSIMTAGNTIYF. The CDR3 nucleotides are TGTGCCAGTAGTATCATGACAGCTGGAAACACCATATATTTT.

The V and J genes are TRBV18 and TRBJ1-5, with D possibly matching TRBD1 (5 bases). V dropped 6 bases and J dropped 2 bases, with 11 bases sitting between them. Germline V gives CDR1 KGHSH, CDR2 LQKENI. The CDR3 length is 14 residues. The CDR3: CASSGRGGNQPQHF. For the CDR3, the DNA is TGTGCCAGCTCGGGACGGGGGGGCAATCAGCCCCAGCATTTT. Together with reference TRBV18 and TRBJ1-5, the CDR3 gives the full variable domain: NAGVMQNPRHLVRRRGQEARLRCSPMKGHSHVYWYRQLPEEGLKFMVYLQKENIIDESGMPKERFSAEFPKEGPSILRIQQVVRGDSAAYFCASSGRGGNQPQHFGDGTRLSIL.

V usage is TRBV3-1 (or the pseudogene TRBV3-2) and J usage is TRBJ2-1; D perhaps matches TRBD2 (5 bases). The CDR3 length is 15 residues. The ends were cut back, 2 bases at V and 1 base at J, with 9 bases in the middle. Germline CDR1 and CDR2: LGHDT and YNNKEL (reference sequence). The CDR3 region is CASSQRLASYNEQFF. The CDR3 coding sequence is TGTGCCAGCAGCCAAAGGCTAGCATCCTACAATGAGCAGTTCTTC.

Written as DNA, the CDR3 is TGTGCCAGCAGTGAAGGAGGGTTACAGGGAAACGAGCAGTACTTC. Protein sequence: CASSEGGLQGNEQYF. This sequence joins TRBV2 and TRBJ2-7, with D possibly matching TRBD1 (6 bases). The ends were cut back, 1 base at V and 5 bases at J, with 15 bases in the middle. This CDR3 contains 15 residues. Germline V gene data show CDR1 as SNHLY and CDR2 as FYNNEI.

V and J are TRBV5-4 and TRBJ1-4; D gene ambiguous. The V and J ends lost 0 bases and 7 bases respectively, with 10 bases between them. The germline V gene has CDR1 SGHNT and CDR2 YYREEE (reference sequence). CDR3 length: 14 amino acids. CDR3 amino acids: CASSLAGWSEKLFF. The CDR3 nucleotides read TGTGCCAGCAGCTTGGCCGGGTGGAGTGAAAAACTGTTTTTT.

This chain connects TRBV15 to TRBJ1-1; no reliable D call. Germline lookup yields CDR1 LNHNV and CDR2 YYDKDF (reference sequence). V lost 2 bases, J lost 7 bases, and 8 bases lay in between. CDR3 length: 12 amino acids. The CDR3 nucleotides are TGTGCCACCAGCAGATATAGGAATGAAGCTTTCTTT. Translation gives CATSRYRNEAFF. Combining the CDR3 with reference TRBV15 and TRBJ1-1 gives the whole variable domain DAMVIQNPRYQVTQFGKPVTLSCSQTLNHNVMYWYQQKSSQAPKLLFHYYDKDFNNEADTPDNFQSRRPNTSFCFLDIRSPGLGDTAMYLCATSRYRNEAFFGQGTRLTVV.

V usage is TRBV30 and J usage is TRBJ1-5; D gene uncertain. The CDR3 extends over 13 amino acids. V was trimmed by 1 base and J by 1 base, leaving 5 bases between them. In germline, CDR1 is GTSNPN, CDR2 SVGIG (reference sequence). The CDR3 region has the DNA TGTGCCTGGAGTGACGACAGCAATCAGCCCCAGCATTTT. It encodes CAWSDDSNQPQHF.

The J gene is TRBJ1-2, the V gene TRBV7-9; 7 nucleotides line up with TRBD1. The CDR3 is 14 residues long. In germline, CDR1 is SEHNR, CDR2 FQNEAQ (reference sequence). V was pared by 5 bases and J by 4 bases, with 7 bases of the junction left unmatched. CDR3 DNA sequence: TGTGCCAGCAGCGTACCGTACAGGGGCTATGGCTACACCTTC. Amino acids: CASSVPYRGYGYTF.

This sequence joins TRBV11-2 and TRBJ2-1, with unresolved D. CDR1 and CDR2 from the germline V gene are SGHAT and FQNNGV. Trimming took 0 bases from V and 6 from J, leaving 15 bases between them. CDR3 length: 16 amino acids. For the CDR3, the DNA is TGTGCCAGCAGCTTAGATTCATCCAGGAGTGGCAATGAGCAGTTCTTC. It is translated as CASSLDSSRSGNEQFF.

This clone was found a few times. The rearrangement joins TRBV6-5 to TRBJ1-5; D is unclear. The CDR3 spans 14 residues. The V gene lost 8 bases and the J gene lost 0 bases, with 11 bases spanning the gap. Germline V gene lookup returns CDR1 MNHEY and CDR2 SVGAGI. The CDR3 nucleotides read TGTGCCAGCGCGGCGGGTTATAGCAATCAGCCCCAGCATTTT. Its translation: CASAAGYSNQPQHF.

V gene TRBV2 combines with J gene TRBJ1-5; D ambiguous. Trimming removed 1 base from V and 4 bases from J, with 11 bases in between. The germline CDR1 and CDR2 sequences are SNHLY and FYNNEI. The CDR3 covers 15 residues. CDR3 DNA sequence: TGTGCCAGCAGTGAAGAATTCCGCAGAAATCAGCCCCAGCATTTT. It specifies CASSEEFRRNQPQHF.

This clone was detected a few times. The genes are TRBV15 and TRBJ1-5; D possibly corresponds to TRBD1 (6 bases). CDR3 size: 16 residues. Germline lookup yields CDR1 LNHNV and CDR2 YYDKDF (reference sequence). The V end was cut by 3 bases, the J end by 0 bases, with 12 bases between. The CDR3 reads CATSSSDRYSNQPQHF. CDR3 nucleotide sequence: TGTGCCACCAGCAGCTCGGACAGATATAGCAATCAGCCCCAGCATTTT.

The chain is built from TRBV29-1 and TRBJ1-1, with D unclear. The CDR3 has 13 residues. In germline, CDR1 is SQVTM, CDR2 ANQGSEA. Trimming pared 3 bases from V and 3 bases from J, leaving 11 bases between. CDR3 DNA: TGCAGCGTTGATACCCCGGTAGACACTGAAGCTTTCTTT. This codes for CSVDTPVDTEAFF.

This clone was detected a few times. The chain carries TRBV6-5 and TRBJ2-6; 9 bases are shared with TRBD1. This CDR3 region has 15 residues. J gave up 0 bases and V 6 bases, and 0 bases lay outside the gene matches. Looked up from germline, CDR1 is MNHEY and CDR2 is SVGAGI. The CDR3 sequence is CASRTGGSGANVLTF. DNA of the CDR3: TGTGCCAGCAGGACAGGGGGCTCTGGGGCCAACGTCCTGACTTTC.